This TCR beta chain was obtained from a study of spatial heterogeneity in lung cancer. Concerning this clonotype: Antigen specificity is unknown.

The CDR3 has 15 residues. V lost 5 bases and J 5 bases, leaving 13 bases between the germline ends. Germline-derived CDR1 and CDR2 are SGHAT and FQNNGV. The time point denotes: sample taken at primary tumor resection. Patients with untreated early-stage non-small cell lung cancer, numbering some 72, were the donors. Without sorting, whole RNA was sequenced from tumor, nontumor lung or frozen PBMC. TCRdb itself ran the 5' RACE reads through MiXCR, one entry per CDR3 protein. The table lists tens of thousands of distinct CDR3 sequences, about 12% of them singletons. Whole-study results and caveats: TCRs found ubiquitously expanded in tumor appeared in blood more at resection than at follow-up.

J is TRBJ1-6 and V is TRBV11-2; a possible D gene is TRBD1 (6 bases). The sequenced sample was PBMCs, obtained at surgery. The clonotype originates from a male donor with early-stage non-small cell lung cancer. The CDR3 DNA is TGTGCCAGCAGCCAAGAGGGACATAATAATTCACCCCTCCACTTT. This codes for CASSQEGHNNSPLHF.